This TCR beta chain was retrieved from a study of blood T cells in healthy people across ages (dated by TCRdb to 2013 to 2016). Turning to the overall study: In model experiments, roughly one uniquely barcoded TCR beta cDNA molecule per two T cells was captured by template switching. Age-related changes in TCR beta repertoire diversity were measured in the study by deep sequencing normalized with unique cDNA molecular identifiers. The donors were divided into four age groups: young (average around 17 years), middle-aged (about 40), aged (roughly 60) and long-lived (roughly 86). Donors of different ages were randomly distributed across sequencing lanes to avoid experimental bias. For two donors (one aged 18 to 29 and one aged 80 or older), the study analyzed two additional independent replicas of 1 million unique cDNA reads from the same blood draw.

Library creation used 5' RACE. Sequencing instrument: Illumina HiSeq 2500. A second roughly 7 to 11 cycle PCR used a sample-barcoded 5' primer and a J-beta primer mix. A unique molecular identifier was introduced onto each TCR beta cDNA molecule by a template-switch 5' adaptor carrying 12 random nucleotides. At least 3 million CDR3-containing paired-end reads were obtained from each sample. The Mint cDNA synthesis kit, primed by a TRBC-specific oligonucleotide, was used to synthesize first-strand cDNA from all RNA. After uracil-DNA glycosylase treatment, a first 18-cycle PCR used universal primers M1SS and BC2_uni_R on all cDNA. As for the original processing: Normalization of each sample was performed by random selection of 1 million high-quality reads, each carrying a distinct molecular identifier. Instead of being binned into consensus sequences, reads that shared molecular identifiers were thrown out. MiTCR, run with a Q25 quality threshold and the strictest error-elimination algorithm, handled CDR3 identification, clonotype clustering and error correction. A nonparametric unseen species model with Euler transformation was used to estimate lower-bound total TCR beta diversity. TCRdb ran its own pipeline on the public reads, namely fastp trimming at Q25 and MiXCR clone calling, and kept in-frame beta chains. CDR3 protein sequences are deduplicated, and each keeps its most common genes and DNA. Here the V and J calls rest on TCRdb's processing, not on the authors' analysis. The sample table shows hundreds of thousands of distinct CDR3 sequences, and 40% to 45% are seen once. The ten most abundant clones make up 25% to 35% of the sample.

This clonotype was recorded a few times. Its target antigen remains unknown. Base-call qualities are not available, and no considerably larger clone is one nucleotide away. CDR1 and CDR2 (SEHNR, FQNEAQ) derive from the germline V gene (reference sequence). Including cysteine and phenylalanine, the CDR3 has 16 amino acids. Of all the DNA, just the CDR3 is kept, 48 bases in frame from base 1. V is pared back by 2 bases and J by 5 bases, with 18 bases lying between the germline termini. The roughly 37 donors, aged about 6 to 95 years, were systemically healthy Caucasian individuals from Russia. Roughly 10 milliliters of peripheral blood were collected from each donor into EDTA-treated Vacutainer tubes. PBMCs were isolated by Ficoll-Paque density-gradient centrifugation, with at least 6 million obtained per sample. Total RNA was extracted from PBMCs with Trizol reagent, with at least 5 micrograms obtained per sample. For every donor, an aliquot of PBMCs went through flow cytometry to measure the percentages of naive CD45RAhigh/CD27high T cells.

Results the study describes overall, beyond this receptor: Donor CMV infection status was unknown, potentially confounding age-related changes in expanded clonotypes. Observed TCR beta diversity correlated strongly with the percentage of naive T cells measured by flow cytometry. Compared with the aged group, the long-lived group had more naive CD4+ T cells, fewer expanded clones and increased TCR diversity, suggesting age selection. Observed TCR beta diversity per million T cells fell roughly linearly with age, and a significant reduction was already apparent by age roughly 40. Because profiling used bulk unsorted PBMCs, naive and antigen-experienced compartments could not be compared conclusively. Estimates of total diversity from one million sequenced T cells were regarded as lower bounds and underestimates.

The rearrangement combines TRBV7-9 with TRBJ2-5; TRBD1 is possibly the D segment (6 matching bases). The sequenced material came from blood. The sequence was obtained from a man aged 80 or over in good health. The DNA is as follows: TGTGCCAGCAGCTTACTCCAGGGGCCGGCTAGGGAGACCCAGTACTTC. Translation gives CASSLLQGPARETQYF.